This T cell receptor beta chain was sequenced in a study of cytomegalovirus exposure and HLA in healthy donors. Overall study results and limits: TCR association rates varied by HLA locus in a later analysis, with DRB1 highest and HLA-C lowest.

Trimming cost V 7 bases and J 6 bases; bases outside gene matches: 11. The V gene's germline CDR1 is SEHNR and CDR2 FQNEAQ (reference sequence). The CDR3 runs to 15 residues. PCR primers comprised 60 Vbeta and 13 Jbeta primers. The assay was immunoSEQ multiplex PCR, and TCRdb's table has in-frame clones only and misses some. The table includes about 140,000 clones, roughly three fifths detected once. This clone was seen a few times. Antigen: not known. The genes are TRBV7-9 and TRBJ2-1, with 8 bases aligning to TRBD2. The sample was PBMCs. The TCR comes from a woman aged 40 to 55 in good health and CMV-seronegative. CDR3 nucleotides: TGTGCCAGCATCCTGACCGGACTAGCAGGCAATGAGCAGTTCTTC. The encoded protein is CASILTGLAGNEQFF.